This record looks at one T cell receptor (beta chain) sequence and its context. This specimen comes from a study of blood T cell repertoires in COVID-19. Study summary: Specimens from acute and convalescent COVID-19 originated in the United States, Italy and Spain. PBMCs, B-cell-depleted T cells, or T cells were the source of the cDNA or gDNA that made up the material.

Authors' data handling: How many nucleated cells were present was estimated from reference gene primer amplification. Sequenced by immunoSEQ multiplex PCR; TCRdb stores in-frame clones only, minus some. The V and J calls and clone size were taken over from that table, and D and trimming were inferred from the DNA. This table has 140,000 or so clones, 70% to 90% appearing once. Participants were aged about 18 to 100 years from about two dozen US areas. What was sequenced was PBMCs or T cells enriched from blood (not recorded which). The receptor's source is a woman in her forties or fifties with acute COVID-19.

The CDR3 region is CAWSGRQAPSNQPQHF. CDR3 in DNA: TGTGCCTGGAGTGGTCGACAGGCTCCTAGCAATCAGCCCCAGCATTTT. V gene TRBV30 combines with J gene TRBJ1-5; a weak D match, TRBD1 (6 bases). The CDR3 covers 16 residues. Germline V gene sequence: CDR1 GTSNPN, CDR2 SVGIG (reference sequence). V lost 1 base and J 0 bases, leaving 13 bases between the germline ends.